The 17 T cell receptor beta chains given below trace back to one sample, sequenced in a study of T cell responses to AZD1222 COVID-19 vaccine. This table comes from immunoSEQ multiplex PCR, and its TCRdb copy is limited to in-frame clones, with some not included. The sample has around 250,000 clones; approximately 93% are singletons. This specimen consisted of peripheral blood, obtained on day 0 of AZD1222 vaccination. The source of these receptors is an adult in good health.

This clone was recorded a few times. The chain has TRBV19 and TRBJ2-7; TRBD2 might be the D (5 bases). The length of the CDR3 is 15 residues. Trimming removed 9 bases at V and 4 bases at J, with 22 bases between. Germline assignment: CDR1 LNHDA and CDR2 SQIVND (reference sequence). CDR3 region: CASKASDAREYEQYF. The CDR3 DNA reads TGTGCCAGCAAAGCCTCTGACGCGAGGGAGTACGAGCAGTACTTC.

This chain links TRBV27 with TRBJ1-1, with TRBD1 matching over 8 bases. Germline-derived CDR1 and CDR2 are MNHEY and SMNVEV (reference sequence). The trim removed 5 bases at V and 5 bases at J, leaving 4 bases unmatched. The CDR3 length is 13 residues. The CDR3 region has the DNA TGTGCCAGCAGTAGCAGGGGGCAGACTGAAGCTTTCTTT. Translated, it gives CASSSRGQTEAFF.

The chain employs TRBV24-1 and TRBJ2-7; 10 bases match TRBD1. The ends lost 12 bases at V and 2 bases at J; junction bases unmatched: 3. This CDR3 spans 12 amino acids. CDR1 and CDR2 (germline): KGHDR, SFDVKD. The CDR3 region is CAVGQGPYEQYF. The CDR3, as DNA: TGTGCCGTGGGACAGGGGCCCTACGAGCAGTACTTC.

The chain uses TRBV30 and TRBJ2-3; 8 bases fit TRBD2. The CDR3 covers 12 residues. Germline V gives CDR1 GTSNPN, CDR2 SVGIG (reference sequence). With 4 bases clipped from V and 4 bases from J, the junction kept 1 base outside the gene matches. CDR3 protein: CAWNGRADTQYF. The CDR3 nucleotides read TGTGCCTGGAACGGGAGGGCAGATACGCAGTATTTT.

The V call is TRBV28, the J call TRBJ2-4; no clear D. The CDR3 extends over 16 amino acids. The germline CDR1 and CDR2 sequences are MDHEN and SYDVKM. V shed 6 bases and J shed 0 bases, with 15 bases lying between them. The CDR3 bases are TGTGCCAGCAGACCAGACTCTTTACTAGCCAAAAACATTCAGTACTTC. As protein: CASRPDSLLAKNIQYF. Based on the CDR3 plus reference TRBV28 and TRBJ2-4, the full variable domain is DVKVTQSSRYLVKRTGEKVFLECVQDMDHENMFWYRQDPGLGLRLIYFSYDVKMKEKGDIPEGYSVSREKKERFSLILESASTNQTSMYLCASRPDSLLAKNIQYFGAGTRLSVL.

This chain uses TRBV24-1 with TRBJ2-7, with D perhaps given as TRBD1 or TRBD2 (5 bases each). The CDR3 is 14 amino acids. Germline V gene sequence: CDR1 KGHDR, CDR2 SFDVKD. Trimming stripped 12 bases from V and 2 bases from J, with 19 bases between. The CDR3 coding sequence is TGTGCCCGGCGAGGGGCCCCGGGGACCTACGAGCAGTACTTC. Its translation: CARRGAPGTYEQYF.

This chain connects TRBV6-2 or TRBV6-3 to TRBJ2-7, with D maybe TRBD2 (6 bases). V was pared by 0 bases and J by 1 base, with 13 bases between. In germline, CDR1 is MNHEY, CDR2 SVGEGT. This CDR3 comprises 16 residues. The CDR3 region is CASSYSSSAGSYEQYF. The CDR3 coding sequence is TGTGCCAGCAGTTACTCCTCTAGCGCAGGGTCCTACGAGCAGTACTTC.

This clone was detected only once. The chain links TRBV5-1 to TRBJ1-2; D call uncertain. The V end was cut by 0 bases, the J end by 0 bases, with 6 bases between. The CDR3 runs 14 residues. CDR1 is SGHRS and CDR2 is YFSETQ in the germline V gene. The CDR3 DNA is TGCGCCAGCAGCTTGGTTACGGCTAACTATGGCTACACCTTC. The encoded protein is CASSLVTANYGYTF.

This rearrangement joins TRBV19 to TRBJ2-3; 10 positions agree with TRBD2. The CDR3 totals 17 residues. Germline CDR1 reads LNHDA; CDR2 reads SQIVND (reference sequence). J was trimmed by 0 bases and V by 3 bases; bases with no gene match: 6. In nucleotides, the CDR3 is TGTGCCAGTAGTATGAGTAGCGGGGGGACTAGCACAGATACGCAGTATTTT. Protein product: CASSMSSGGTSTDTQYF.

There are a few counts of this clone. The chain uses TRBV10-1 and TRBJ2-2, with D unclear. This CDR3 has 17 amino acids. Trimming shortened V by 2 bases and J by 0 bases, and 13 bases separated the two germline ends. Germline V gene lookup returns CDR1 WNHNN and CDR2 SYGVQD (reference sequence). This CDR3 reads CASSEGVARTNTGELFF. CDR3 nucleotides: TGCGCCAGCAGTGAGGGGGTTGCCAGGACGAACACCGGGGAGCTGTTTTTT.

The chain uses TRBV7-2 and TRBJ2-1, with D hard to call. The CDR3 runs 15 residues. Germline values: CDR1 SGHTA, CDR2 FQGNSA. Trimming stripped 3 bases from V and 2 bases from J, with 11 bases between. CDR3: CASSLGRATYNEQFF. DNA for the CDR3: TGTGCCAGCAGCTTGGGTCGGGCCACCTACAATGAGCAGTTCTTC.

This chain connects TRBV27 to TRBJ1-5; the match to TRBD1 covers 7 bases. V trimming: 1 base; J trimming: 6 bases; junction bases outside the gene matches: 9. Germline CDR1 and CDR2: MNHEY and SMNVEV (reference sequence). This CDR3 is built from 16 residues. CDR3 coding DNA: TGTGCCAGCAGTTTATATGTGGAGGGGGCCCCTCAGCCCCAGCATTTT. This encodes CASSLYVEGAPQPQHF.

The chain is built from TRBV5-4 and TRBJ2-5; D is tentatively TRBD1 or TRBD2 (5 bases each). The germline V gene encodes CDR1 SGHNT and CDR2 YYREEE (reference sequence). This CDR3 is built from 16 residues. V dropped 4 bases and J dropped 2 bases, with 18 bases sitting between them. This chain's CDR3 is CASSPRTPRGQETQYF. The CDR3 region has the DNA TGTGCCAGCAGCCCCAGGACACCCCGGGGTCAAGAGACCCAGTACTTC.

This sequence joins TRBV27 and TRBJ2-3, with 7 bases aligning to TRBD1. The V and J ends lost 5 bases and 0 bases, in that order; junction bases with no gene match: 8. The germline V gene encodes CDR1 MNHEY and CDR2 SMNVEV (reference sequence). This CDR3 contains 16 residues. The CDR3 coding sequence is TGTGCCAGCAGTCCGACGGGACAGATCAGCACAGATACGCAGTATTTT. This sequence encodes CASSPTGQISTDTQYF.

The chain recombines TRBV4-2 with TRBJ2-5; TRBD2 matches 10 bases. CDR3 length equals 16 residues. The ends lost 0 bases at V and 4 bases at J; junction bases unmatched: 5. CDR1 is LGHNA and CDR2 is YNFKEQ in the germline V gene. The CDR3 sequence: CASSQDSQREGETQYF. CDR3 coding DNA: TGTGCCAGCAGCCAAGATTCCCAGCGGGAGGGAGAGACCCAGTACTTC.

DNA for the CDR3: TGTGCCACCAGTGAGTCGCGCGGGGAGCTGTTTTTT. Translated, it gives CATSESRGELFF. The chain recombines TRBV24-1 with TRBJ2-2; no firm D call. The CDR3 has 12 residues. Trimming removed 4 bases at V and 7 bases at J, with 6 bases between. Germline V lookup: CDR1 KGHDR, CDR2 SFDVKD.

The J gene is TRBJ1-2, the V gene TRBV3-1 (or the pseudogene TRBV3-2); D is unresolved. The CDR3 has 13 residues. Germline assignment: CDR1 LGHDT and CDR2 YNNKEL (reference sequence). Between the trimmed V and J ends, which lost 1 base and 8 bases, there was a span of 11 bases. For the CDR3, the DNA is TGTGCCAGCAGCCAAGTAGGGTTGGCGGGCTACACCTTC. Protein sequence: CASSQVGLAGYTF.